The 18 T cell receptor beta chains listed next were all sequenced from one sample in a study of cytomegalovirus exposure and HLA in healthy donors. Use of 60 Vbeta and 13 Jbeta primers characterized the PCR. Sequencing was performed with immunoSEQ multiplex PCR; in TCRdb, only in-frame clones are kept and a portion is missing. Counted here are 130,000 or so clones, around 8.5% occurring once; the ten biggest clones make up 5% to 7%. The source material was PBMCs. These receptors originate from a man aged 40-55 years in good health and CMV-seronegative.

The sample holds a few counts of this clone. CDR3 protein: CASSLKPPSGAYNEQFF. In nucleotides, the CDR3 is TGCGCCAGCAGCTTGAAACCCCCAAGCGGGGCTTACAATGAGCAGTTCTTC. V and J are TRBV5-1 and TRBJ2-1; 7 bases map to TRBD2. The CDR3 runs to 17 residues. V shed 1 base, J shed 4 bases, and the junction held 11 bases outside the gene matches. Germline V gene sequence: CDR1 SGHRS, CDR2 YFSETQ.

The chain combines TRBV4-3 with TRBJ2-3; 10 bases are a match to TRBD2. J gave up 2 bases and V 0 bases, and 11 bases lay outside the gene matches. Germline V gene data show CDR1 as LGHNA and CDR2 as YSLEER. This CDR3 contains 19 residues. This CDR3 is CASSQDFTSGASVTDTQYF. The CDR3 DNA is TGCGCCAGCAGCCAAGATTTTACTAGCGGGGCCTCGGTCACAGATACGCAGTATTTT.

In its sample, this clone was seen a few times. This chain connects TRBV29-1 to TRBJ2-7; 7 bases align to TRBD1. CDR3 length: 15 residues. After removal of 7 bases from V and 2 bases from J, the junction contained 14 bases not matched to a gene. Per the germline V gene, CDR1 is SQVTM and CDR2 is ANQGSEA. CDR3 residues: CSDQRVTGPTYEQYF. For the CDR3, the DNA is TGCAGCGACCAACGGGTGACAGGGCCAACCTACGAGCAGTACTTC.

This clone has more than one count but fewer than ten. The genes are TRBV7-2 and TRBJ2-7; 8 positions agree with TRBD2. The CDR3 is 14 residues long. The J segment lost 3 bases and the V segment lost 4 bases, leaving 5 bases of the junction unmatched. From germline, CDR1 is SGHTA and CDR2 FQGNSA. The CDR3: CASSYPGGHYEQYF. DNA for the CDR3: TGTGCCAGCAGCTACCCGGGGGGGCACTACGAGCAGTACTTC.

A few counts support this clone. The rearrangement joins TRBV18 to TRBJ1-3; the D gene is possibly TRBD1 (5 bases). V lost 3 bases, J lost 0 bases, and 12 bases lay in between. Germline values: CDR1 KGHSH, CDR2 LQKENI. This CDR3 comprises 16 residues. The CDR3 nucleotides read TGTGCCAGCTCACCGGGACGGGAGGGCTCTGGAAACACCATATATTTT. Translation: CASSPGREGSGNTIYF. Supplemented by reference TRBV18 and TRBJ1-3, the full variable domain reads NAGVMQNPRHLVRRRGQEARLRCSPMKGHSHVYWYRQLPEEGLKFMVYLQKENIIDESGMPKERFSAEFPKEGPSILRIQQVVRGDSAAYFCASSPGREGSGNTIYFGEGSWLTVV.

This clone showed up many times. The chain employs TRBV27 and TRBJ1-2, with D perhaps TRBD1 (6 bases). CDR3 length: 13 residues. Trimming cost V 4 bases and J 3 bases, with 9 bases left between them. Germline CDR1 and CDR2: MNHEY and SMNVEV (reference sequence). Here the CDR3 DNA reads TGTGCCAGCAGTTCAGGGGCCTACTATGGCTACACCTTC. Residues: CASSSGAYYGYTF.

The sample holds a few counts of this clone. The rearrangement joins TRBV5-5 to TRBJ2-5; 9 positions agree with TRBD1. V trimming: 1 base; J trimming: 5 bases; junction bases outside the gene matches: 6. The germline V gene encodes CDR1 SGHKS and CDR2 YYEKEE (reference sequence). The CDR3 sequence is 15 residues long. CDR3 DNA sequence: TGTGCCAGCAGCTTGAACAGGGGGCCAGGGGAGACCCAGTACTTC. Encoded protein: CASSLNRGPGETQYF.

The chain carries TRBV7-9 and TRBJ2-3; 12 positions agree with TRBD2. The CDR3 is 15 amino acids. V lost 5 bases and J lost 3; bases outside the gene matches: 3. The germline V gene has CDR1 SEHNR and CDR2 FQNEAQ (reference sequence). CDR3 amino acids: CASSQLAGGTDTQYF. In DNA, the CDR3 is TGTGCCAGCAGCCAACTAGCGGGGGGTACAGATACGCAGTATTTT. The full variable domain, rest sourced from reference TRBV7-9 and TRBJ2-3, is DTGVSQNPRHKITKRGQNVTFRCDPISEHNRLYWYRQTLGQGPEFLTYFQNEAQLEKSRLLSDRFSAERPKGSFSTLEIQRTEQGDSAMYLCASSQLAGGTDTQYFGPGTRLTVL.

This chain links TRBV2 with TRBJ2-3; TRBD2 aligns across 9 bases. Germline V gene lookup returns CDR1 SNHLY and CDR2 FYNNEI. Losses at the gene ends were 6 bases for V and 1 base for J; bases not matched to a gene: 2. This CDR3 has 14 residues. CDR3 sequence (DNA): TGTGCCAGCAGATCTAGCGGGGGCACAGATACGCAGTATTTT. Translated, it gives CASRSSGGTDTQYF.

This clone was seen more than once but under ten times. This CDR3 reads CASSKGKGILQYF. Written as DNA, the CDR3 is TGTGCCAGCAGTAAGGGGAAAGGAATCTTGCAGTACTTC. The chain combines TRBV28 with TRBJ2-7, with D maybe TRBD1 (5 bases). The CDR3 runs 13 residues. V lost 5 bases, J lost 9 bases, and 17 bases lay in between. CDR1 is MDHEN and CDR2 is SYDVKM in the germline V gene.

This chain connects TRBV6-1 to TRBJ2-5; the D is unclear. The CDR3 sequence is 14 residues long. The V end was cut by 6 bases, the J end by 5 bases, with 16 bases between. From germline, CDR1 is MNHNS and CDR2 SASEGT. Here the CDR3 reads CASSREPRRETQYF. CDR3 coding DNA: TGTGCCAGCAGCCGCGAACCCCGGCGGGAGACCCAGTACTTC.

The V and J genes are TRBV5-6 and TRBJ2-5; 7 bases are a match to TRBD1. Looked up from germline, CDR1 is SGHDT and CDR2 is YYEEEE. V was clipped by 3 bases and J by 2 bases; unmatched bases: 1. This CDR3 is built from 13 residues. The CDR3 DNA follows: TGTGCCAGCAGCTGGGACAGTCAAGAGACCCAGTACTTC. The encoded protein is CASSWDSQETQYF.

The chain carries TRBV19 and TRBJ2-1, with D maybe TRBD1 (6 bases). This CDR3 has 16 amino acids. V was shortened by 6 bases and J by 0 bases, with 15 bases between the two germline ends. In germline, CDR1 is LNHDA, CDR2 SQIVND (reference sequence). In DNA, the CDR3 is TGTGCCAGTAGCCAAAAAGGGGGTCCCTCCTACAATGAGCAGTTCTTC. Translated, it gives CASSQKGGPSYNEQFF.

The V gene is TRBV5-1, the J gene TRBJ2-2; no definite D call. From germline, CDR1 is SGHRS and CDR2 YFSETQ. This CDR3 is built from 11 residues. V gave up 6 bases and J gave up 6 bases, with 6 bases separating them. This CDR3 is CASTRSGELFF. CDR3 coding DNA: TGCGCCAGCACGAGGTCCGGGGAGCTGTTTTTT. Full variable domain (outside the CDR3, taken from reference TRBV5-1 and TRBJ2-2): KAGVTQTPRYLIKTRGQQVTLSCSPISGHRSVSWYQQTPGQGLQFLFEYFSETQRNKGNFPGRFSGRQFSNSRSEMNVSTLELGDSALYLCASTRSGELFFGEGSRLTVL.

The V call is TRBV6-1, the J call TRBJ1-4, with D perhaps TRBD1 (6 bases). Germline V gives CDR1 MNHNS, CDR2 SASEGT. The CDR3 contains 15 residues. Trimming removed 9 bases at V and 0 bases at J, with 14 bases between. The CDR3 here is CASGTSGATNEKLFF. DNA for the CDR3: TGTGCCAGTGGGACATCTGGGGCAACTAATGAAAAACTGTTTTTT.

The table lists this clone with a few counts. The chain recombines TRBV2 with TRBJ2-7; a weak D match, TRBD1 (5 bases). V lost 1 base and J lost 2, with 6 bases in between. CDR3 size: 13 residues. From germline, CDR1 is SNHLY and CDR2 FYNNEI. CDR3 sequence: CASSEGRAYEQYF. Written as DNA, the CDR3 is TGTGCCAGCAGTGAAGGCAGGGCCTACGAGCAGTACTTC.

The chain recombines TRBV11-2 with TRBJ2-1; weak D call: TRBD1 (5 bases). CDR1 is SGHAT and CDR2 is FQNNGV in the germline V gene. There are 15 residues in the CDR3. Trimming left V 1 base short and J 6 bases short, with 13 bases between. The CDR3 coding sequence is TGTGCCAGCAGCTTAGGAGTGAGCAGGGTCAATGAGCAGTTCTTC. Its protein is CASSLGVSRVNEQFF.

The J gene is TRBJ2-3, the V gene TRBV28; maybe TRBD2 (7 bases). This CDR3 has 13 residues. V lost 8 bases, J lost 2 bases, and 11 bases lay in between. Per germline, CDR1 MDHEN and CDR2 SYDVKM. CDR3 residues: CASGEGDTDTQYF. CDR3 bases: TGTGCCAGCGGGGAGGGGGACACAGATACGCAGTATTTT.